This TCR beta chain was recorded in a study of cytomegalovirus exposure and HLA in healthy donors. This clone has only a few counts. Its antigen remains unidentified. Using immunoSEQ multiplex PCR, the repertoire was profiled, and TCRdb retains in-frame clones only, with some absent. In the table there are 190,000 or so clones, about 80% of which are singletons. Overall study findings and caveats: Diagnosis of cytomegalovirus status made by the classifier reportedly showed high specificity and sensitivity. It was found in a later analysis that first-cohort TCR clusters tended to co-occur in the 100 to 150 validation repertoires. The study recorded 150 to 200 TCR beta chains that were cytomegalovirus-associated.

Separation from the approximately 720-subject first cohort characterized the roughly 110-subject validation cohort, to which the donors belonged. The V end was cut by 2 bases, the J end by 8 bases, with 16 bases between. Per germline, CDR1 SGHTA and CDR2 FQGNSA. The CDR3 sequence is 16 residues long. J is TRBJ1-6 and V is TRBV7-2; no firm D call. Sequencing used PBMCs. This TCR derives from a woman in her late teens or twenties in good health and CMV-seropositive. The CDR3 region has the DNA TGTGCCAGCAGCTTACGGCGGGGTTACAGTGATTCACCCCTCCACTTT. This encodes CASSLRRGYSDSPLHF. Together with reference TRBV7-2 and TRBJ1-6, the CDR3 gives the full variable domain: GAGVSQSPSNKVTEKGKDVELRCDPISGHTALYWYRQSLGQGLEFLIYFQGNSAPDKSGLPSDRFSAERTGGSVSTLTIQRTQQEDSAVYLCASSLRRGYSDSPLHFGNGTRLTVT.